This T cell receptor beta chain comes out of a study of T cells in Graves' hyperthyroidism and ophthalmopathy. The CDR3 length is 17 residues. The V end lost 2 bases, the J end lost 0 bases, and 14 bases lay between the germline ends. Reasons for excluding patients were uncontrolled infection, other autoimmune disease, pregnancy or lactation. What was amplified from RNA transcripts were TCR beta CDR3 regions. With the HTBI primer set, the TCR CDR3 went through a first round of RT-PCR. From the multiplex PCR reads, TCRdb called clonotypes with MiXCR, one entry per CDR3 protein. This sample has about 570,000 distinct CDR3 sequences, with about 45% found just once.

The TCR originated in an adult woman with Graves' disease, either hyperthyroidism or ophthalmopathy (not recorded which). The chain is built from TRBV12-3 or TRBV12-4 and TRBJ1-5; D uncertain. The specimen was peripheral blood or thyroid tissue (not recorded which). The CDR3 is CASSLYGYPNSNQPQHF. The CDR3 DNA follows: TGTGCCAGCAGTTTATACGGCTACCCGAATAGCAATCAGCCCCAGCATTTT.